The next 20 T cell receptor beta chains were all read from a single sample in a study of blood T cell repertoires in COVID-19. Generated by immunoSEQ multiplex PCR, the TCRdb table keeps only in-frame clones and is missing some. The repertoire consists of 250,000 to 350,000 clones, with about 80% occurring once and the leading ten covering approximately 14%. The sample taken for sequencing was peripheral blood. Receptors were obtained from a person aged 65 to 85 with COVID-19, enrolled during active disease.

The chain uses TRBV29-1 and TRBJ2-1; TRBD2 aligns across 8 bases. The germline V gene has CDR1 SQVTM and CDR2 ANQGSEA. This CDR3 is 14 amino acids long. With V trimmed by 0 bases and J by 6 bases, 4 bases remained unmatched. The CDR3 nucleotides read TGCAGCGTTGAAGATCCCCTAGCGGGCAATGAGCAGTTCTTC. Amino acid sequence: CSVEDPLAGNEQFF.

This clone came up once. Written as DNA, the CDR3 is TGTGCCAGCAGTTCCCAGGGGCGTCAGCCCCAGCATTTT. As protein: CASSSQGRQPQHF. This chain links TRBV27 with TRBJ1-5, with D perhaps matching TRBD1 (6 bases). The germline gives CDR1 MNHEY, CDR2 SMNVEV (reference sequence). Trimming left V 4 bases short and J 6 bases short, with 10 bases between. The length of the CDR3 is 13 residues.

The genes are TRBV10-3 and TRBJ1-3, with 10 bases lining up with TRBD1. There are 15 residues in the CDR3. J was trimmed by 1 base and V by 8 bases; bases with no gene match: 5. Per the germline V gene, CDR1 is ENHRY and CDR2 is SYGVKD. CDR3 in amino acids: CAIRQGADSGNTIYF. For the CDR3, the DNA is TGTGCCATCCGACAGGGGGCAGATTCTGGAAACACCATATATTTT.

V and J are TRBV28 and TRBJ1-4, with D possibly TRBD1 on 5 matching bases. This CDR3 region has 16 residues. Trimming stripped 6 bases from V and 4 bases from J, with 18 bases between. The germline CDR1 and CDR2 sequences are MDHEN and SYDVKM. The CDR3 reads CASRSPGGGDNEKLFF. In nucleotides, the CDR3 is TGTGCCAGCAGATCGCCGGGGGGAGGGGATAATGAAAAACTGTTTTTT.

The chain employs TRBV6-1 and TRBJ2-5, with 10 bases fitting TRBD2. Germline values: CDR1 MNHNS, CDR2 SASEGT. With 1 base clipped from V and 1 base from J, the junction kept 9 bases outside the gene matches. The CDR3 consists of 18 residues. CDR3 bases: TGTGCCAGCAGTGAAGAAGGTTGGACTAGCGGAGGCCAAGAGACCCAGTACTTC. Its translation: CASSEEGWTSGGQETQYF.

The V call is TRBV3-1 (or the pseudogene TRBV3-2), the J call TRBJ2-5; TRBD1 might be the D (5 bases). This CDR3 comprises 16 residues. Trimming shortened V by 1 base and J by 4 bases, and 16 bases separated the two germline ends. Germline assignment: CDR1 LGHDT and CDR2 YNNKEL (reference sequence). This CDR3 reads CASSQAHNSGAETQYF. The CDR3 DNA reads TGTGCCAGCAGCCAAGCCCATAATTCTGGGGCAGAGACCCAGTACTTC.

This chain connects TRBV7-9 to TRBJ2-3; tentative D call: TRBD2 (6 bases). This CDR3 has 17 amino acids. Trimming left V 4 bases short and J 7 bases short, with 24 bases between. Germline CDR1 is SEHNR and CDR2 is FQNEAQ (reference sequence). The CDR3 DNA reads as TGTGCCAGCAGCTCGGGGGATTTCGGCGGGGTGGCGAATACGCAGTATTTT. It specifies CASSSGDFGGVANTQYF.

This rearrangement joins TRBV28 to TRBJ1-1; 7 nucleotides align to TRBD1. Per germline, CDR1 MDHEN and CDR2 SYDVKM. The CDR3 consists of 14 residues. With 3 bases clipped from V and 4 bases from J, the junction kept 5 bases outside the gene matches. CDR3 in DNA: TGTGCCAGCAGTTTGGGACAGTGGGTCACTGAAGCTTTCTTT. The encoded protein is CASSLGQWVTEAFF.

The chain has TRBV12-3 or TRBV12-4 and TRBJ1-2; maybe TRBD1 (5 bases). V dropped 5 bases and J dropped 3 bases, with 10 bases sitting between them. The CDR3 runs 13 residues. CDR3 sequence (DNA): TGTGCCAGCAGTCTCACAGGCTACTATGGCTACACCTTC. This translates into CASSLTGYYGYTF.

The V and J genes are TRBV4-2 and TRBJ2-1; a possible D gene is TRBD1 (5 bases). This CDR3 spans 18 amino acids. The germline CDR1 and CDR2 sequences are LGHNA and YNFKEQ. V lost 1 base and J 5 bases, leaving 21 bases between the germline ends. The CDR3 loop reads CASSQALGAIASHNEQFF. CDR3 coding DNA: TGTGCCAGCAGCCAAGCCCTAGGGGCCATAGCATCCCACAATGAGCAGTTCTTC.

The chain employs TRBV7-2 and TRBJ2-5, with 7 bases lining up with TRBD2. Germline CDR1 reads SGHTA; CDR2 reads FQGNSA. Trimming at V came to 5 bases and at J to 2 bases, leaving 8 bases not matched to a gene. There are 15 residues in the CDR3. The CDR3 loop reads CASSVSGIVQETQYF. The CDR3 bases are TGTGCCAGCAGCGTCAGCGGGATCGTACAAGAGACCCAGTACTTC.

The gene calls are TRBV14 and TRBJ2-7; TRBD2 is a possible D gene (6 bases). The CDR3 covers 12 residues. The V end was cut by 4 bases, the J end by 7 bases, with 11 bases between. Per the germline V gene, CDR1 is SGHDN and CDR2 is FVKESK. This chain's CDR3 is CASSRGGLEQYF. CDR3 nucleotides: TGTGCCAGCAGCCGAGGAGGGCTTGAGCAGTACTTC.

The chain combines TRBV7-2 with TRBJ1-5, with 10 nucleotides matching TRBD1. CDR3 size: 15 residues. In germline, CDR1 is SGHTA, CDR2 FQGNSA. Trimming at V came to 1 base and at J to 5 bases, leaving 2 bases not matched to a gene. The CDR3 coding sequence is TGTGCCAGCAGCTTAGGGGGACAGGGGTATCAGCCCCAGCATTTT. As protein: CASSLGGQGYQPQHF.

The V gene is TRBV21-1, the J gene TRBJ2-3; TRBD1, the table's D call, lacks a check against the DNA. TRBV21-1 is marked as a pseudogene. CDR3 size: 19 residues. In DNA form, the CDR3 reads TGTGCCAGCAGCAAGCCTTACCGACCGGGACAGAACTCAACAGATACGCAGTATTTT. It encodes CASSKPYRPGQNSTDTQYF.

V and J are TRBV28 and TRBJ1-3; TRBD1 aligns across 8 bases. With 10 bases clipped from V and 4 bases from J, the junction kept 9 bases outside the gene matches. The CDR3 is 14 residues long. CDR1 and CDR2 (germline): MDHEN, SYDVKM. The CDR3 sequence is CATAGRGPGNTIYF. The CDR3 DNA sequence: TGTGCCACCGCGGGCAGGGGGCCAGGAAACACCATATATTTT.

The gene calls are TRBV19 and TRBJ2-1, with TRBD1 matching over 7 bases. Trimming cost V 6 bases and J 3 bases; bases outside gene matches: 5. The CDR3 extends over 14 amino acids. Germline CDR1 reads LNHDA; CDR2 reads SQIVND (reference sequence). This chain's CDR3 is CASRPGQNYNEQFF. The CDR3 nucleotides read TGTGCCAGTAGACCGGGACAGAACTACAATGAGCAGTTCTTC.

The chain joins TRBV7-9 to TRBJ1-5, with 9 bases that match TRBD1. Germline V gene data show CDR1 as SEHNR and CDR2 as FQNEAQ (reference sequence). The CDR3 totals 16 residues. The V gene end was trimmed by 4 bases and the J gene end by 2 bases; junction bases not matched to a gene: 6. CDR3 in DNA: TGTGCCAGCAGCTCACCGGGACAGGGTGGCAATCAGCCCCAGCATTTT. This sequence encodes CASSSPGQGGNQPQHF.

The CDR3 loop is CASRYRGRPYEQYF. DNA of the CDR3: TGTGCCAGCAGATACAGGGGGCGCCCCTACGAGCAGTACTTC. This chain links TRBV27 with TRBJ2-7, with TRBD1 identical over 9 bases. J was trimmed by 2 bases and V by 6 bases; bases with no gene match: 5. Germline loops: CDR1 MNHEY, CDR2 SMNVEV (reference sequence). The CDR3 covers 14 residues.

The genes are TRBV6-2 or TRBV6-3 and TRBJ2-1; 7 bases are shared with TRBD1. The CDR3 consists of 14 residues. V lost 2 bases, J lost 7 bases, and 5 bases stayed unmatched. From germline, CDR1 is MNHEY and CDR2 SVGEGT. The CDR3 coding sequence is TGTGCCAGCAGTTACGACAGGGTGACGAATGAGCAGTTCTTC. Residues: CASSYDRVTNEQFF.

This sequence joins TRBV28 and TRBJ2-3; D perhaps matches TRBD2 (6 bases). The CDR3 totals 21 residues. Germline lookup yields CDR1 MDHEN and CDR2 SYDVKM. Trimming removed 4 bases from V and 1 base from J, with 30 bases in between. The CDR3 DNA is TGTGCCAGCAGTTATCGCTGGGGCGGCGATTTCCCCTTAGCGGGCACAGATACGCAGTATTTT. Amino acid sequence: CASSYRWGGDFPLAGTDTQYF.